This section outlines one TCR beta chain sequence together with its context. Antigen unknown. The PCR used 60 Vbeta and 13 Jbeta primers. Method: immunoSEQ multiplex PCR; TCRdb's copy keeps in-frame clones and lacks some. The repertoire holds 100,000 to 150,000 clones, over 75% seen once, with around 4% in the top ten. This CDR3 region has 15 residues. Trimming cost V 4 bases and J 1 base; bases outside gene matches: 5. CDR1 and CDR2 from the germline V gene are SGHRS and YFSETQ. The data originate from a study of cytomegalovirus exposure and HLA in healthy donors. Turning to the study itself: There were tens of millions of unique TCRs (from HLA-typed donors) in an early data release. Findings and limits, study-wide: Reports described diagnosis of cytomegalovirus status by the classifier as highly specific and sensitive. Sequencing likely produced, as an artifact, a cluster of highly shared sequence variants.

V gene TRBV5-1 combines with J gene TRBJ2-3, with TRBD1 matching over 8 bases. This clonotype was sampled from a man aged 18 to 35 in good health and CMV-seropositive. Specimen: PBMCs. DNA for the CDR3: TGCGCCAGCAGCGTACCGACAGGGGGCACAGATACGCAGTATTTT. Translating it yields CASSVPTGGTDTQYF.